What follows describes a single T cell receptor (beta chain). The data were produced by immunoSEQ multiplex PCR, yet TCRdb's version contains in-frame clones alone and is incomplete. The table has hundreds of thousands of clones, approximately 91% seen once. In germline, CDR1 is MDHEN, CDR2 SYDVKM. The CDR3 contains 13 residues. The V and J ends lost 7 bases and 6 bases, in that order; junction bases with no gene match: 7. The sample belongs to a study of blood T cell repertoires in COVID-19. The chain is built from TRBV28 and TRBJ2-7; 9 bases fit TRBD1. The sequence was obtained from a woman under 40 who had recovered from COVID-19. The source material was PBMCs or T cells enriched from blood (not recorded which). CDR3 amino acids: CASTRQGGPEQYF. In DNA, the CDR3 is TGTGCCAGCACTAGACAGGGGGGCCCCGAGCAGTACTTC.